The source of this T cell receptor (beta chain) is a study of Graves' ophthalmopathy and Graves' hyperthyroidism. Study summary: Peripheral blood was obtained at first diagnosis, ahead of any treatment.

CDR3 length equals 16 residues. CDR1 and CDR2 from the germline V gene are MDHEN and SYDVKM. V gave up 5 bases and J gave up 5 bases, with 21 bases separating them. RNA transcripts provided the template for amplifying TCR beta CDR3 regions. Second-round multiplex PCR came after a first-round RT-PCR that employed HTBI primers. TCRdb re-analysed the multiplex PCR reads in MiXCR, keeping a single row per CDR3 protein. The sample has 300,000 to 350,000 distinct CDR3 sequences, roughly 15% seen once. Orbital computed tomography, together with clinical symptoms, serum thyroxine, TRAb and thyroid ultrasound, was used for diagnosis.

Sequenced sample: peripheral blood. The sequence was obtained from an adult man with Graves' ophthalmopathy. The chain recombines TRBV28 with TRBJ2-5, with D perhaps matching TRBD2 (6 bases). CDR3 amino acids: CASSPLGSGPGETQYF. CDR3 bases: TGTGCCAGCAGTCCCCTGGGGAGCGGGCCAGGGGAGACCCAGTACTTC.